Sequencing of this TCR beta chain was carried out in a study of neurological immune-mediated disorders (dated by TCRdb to the late 2010s). About the full investigation: Peripheral blood TCR-beta repertoires from HTLV-I-associated myelopathy (HAM/TSP) patients, multiple sclerosis patients and healthy controls were compared by UMI-based sequencing. Longitudinal samples, technical triplicates and paired sorted CD4+ and CD8+ T-cell subsets, alongside PBMC samples, were included among the approximately 100 TCR-beta libraries. The cohort was made up of 68 subjects, consisting of about 14 HAM/TSP patients, around 35 multiple sclerosis patients and about 20 healthy controls. Study-level results and caveats: Expanded clones from different subjects shared no identical CDR3 amino acid sequences, which suggests that TCR-beta repertoires were private in all groups. TCR clonal expansion was highest in HAM/TSP patients and lowest in MS patients, with MS patients falling below even healthy controls.

Healthy controls were blood bank volunteers in Maryland, USA. Unsorted PBMC libraries were generated from 2 million PBMCs stored in RNAlater at -80 °C until RNA extraction. Peripheral blood underwent Ficoll-Hypaque density gradient centrifugation to isolate PBMCs, which were then cryopreserved in liquid nitrogen. From the cysteine through the phenylalanine, the CDR3 covers 13 amino acids. Left in the record is the CDR3 DNA by itself, 39 bases read in frame from the first base. Based on the germline V gene, the CDR1 and CDR2 sequences are SGHTA and FQGNSA. With respect to this clonotype: It lacks a known antigen. Germline is not matched at one junction end, which may reflect a read error.

cDNA synthesis used template-switch 5'RACE with a primer carrying a 10-nucleotide random unique molecular identifier tagging each TCR transcript. Each sequencing run produced over 160 million TCR-beta sequences covering 15-18 subjects. The RNeasy kit was used to extract total RNA. TCR-beta VDJ regions were amplified with primers for the TCR constant region and the 5'RACE anchor, using the KAPA Real-time Library Amplification kit. Sample indexes and Illumina adaptors were added in a first PCR, and a second PCR then increased library yield. After Ampure bead purification, the TCR product of roughly 650 bp was size-selected on a 2% E-gel SizeSelection system. Before pooling, libraries had their quality checked on a Bioanalyzer, their concentration measured with Qubit, and their quantity determined with the Kapa Library Quantification kit. An Illumina HiSeq 2500 sequenced the libraries paired-end 2 x 150 bp. To increase sequence diversity, about 24-32% phiX was spiked into each library pool. The published analysis was carried out like this. The UMI-based MiGEC pipeline processed quality-filtered reads and removed over 80% of raw TCR sequences during error correction. IMGT germline references were used for alignment of VDJ genes, and clonotypes were defined by a unique CDR3 amino acid sequence together with V-J genes. Clonal expansion, Shannon diversity and CDR3 relatedness were evaluated with VDJtools (CalcPairwiseDistances, ClusterSamples), while phylogenetic trees were built in CLCbio workbench. Expanded clones were defined as having at least 8 unique UMIs, based on coefficient-of-variation modelling across technical triplicates. Clones were called with MiXCR by TCRdb after fastp trimmed the public reads at Q25, and only in-frame beta chains were retained. Every CDR3 protein is listed once, alongside the most common genes and DNA of its rows. These V and J calls rely on TCRdb rather than the paper's analysis. Here the sample has around 50,000 distinct CDR3 sequences; about 25% occur a single time. Jointly, the top ten make up approximately 23% of the sample.

Sequences were obtained from PBMCs. This sequence was found in a woman aged 65 to 85 in good health. The rearrangement joined TRBV7-2 to TRBJ2-1; the D gene lacks a confident call. At the DNA level, the sequence is TGTGCGAGCAGCTTAGAGAGAACCAATGAGCAGCTCTTC. Translation gives CASSLERTNEQLF.